One and the same sample provided the 22 T cell receptor beta chains below, sequenced in a study of blood T cell repertoires in COVID-19. TCRdb's copy holds only in-frame clones and misses some; the assay was immunoSEQ multiplex PCR. The table records about 190,000 clones, 89% of them present only once. Material for sequencing was peripheral blood. The receptors derive from a man between 35 and 55 years old with acute or convalescent COVID-19.

A note on this clone: Given the absence of the conserved phenylalanine or tryptophan at the CDR3 end, a read error is likely. Because the CDR3's place on the DNA is in doubt, the DNA is left out and the CDR3 is given as listed by TCRdb. The V gene is TRBV6-5, the J gene TRBJ1-5; TRBD1, as called in the table, went unchecked against the DNA. The CDR3 extends over 14 residues, inclusive of both ends. The germline V gene encodes CDR1 MNHEY and CDR2 SVGAGI. This chain's CDR3 is CASIPRQGAGPGLI.

This clone has only one observation. The CDR3 loop is CASSRTGELFF. In DNA form, the CDR3 reads TGTGCCAGCAGTCGGACCGGGGAGCTGTTTTTT. This sequence joins TRBV12-3 or TRBV12-4 and TRBJ2-2; D unresolved. The CDR3 consists of 11 residues. V lost 5 bases to trimming and J lost 5 bases, with 3 bases between them.

J is TRBJ1-2 and V is TRBV30, with D possibly matching TRBD1 (5 bases). The germline V gene encodes CDR1 GTSNPN and CDR2 SVGIG (reference sequence). Trimming stripped 8 bases from V and 2 bases from J, with 18 bases between. The CDR3 extends over 14 amino acids. In DNA, the CDR3 is TGTGCCCGCCGCCAGGGAAGGTTGAACTATGGCTACACCTTC. This sequence encodes CARRQGRLNYGYTF.

The genes are TRBV5-1 and TRBJ2-5; perhaps TRBD1 as D (5 bases). The CDR3 spans 14 residues. CDR1 is SGHRS and CDR2 is YFSETQ in the germline V gene. V was shortened by 4 bases and J by 1 base, with 11 bases between the two germline ends. Here the CDR3 DNA reads TGCGCCAGCAGCCAGACGGACACCCAAGAGACCCAGTACTTC. Its protein is CASSQTDTQETQYF.

This clone was detected only once. The genes are TRBV19 and TRBJ2-5, with TRBD2 matching over 8 bases. Looked up from germline, CDR1 is LNHDA and CDR2 is SQIVND (reference sequence). V shed 5 bases and J 0 bases; nucleotides not matched to a gene: 8. CDR3 length: 16 amino acids. The CDR3 sequence is CASSSLGRGDQETQYF. Written as DNA, the CDR3 is TGTGCCAGTAGTTCCTTGGGGCGGGGGGACCAAGAGACCCAGTACTTC.

The chain is built from TRBV29-1 and TRBJ1-2, with 9 bases lining up with TRBD1. V trimming: 6 bases; J trimming: 5 bases; junction bases outside the gene matches: 7. Germline assignment: CDR1 SQVTM and CDR2 ANQGSEA. The CDR3 totals 13 residues. In DNA, the CDR3 is TGCAGCGTGAGGACAGGGGAGGGGTATGGCTACACCTTC. Translated: CSVRTGEGYGYTF.

The genes are TRBV19 and TRBJ1-1, with D possibly being TRBD1 (6 bases). Trimming shortened V by 3 bases and J by 0 bases, and 11 bases separated the two germline ends. CDR1 LNHDA and CDR2 SQIVND come from the germline V gene (reference sequence). The CDR3 sequence is 15 residues long. Here the CDR3 DNA reads TGTGCCAGTAGTATTGTGGGGGACATGAACACTGAAGCTTTCTTT. Encoded protein: CASSIVGDMNTEAFF.

The chain recombines TRBV11-3 with TRBJ2-3; possibly TRBD2 for D (5 bases). The CDR3 is 16 amino acids. V was pared by 2 bases and J by 2 bases, with 14 bases between. Germline V gene data show CDR1 as SGHNT and CDR2 as YENEEA. The CDR3 bases are TGTGCCAGCAGCTTACGAGGGATCGGATCCACAGATACGCAGTATTTT. Translated, it gives CASSLRGIGSTDTQYF.

This clone was observed once. The gene calls are TRBV9 and TRBJ2-5; 8 nucleotides align to TRBD1. V trimming: 0 bases; J trimming: 2 bases; junction bases outside the gene matches: 6. The CDR3 totals 16 residues. Germline assignment: CDR1 SGDLS and CDR2 YYNGEE. In DNA, the CDR3 is TGTGCCAGCAGCGTAGATCGGAGGACAGGGCAAGAGACCCAGTACTTC. Protein sequence: CASSVDRRTGQETQYF.

As concerns this clone: A junction end diverges from the germline sequence, so it may reflect a read error. The chain has TRBV5-1 and TRBJ2-7; unclear D gene. This CDR3 is built from 15 residues. The V gene's germline CDR1 is SGHRS and CDR2 YFSETQ. The CDR3 region is CASSPRPGLPHEKYF. CDR3 sequence (DNA): TGCGCCAGCAGCCCCAGGCCCGGTCTCCCCCACGAGAAGTACTTC. Full variable domain (remainder filled in from reference TRBV5-1 and TRBJ2-7): KAGVTQTPRYLIKTRGQQVTLSCSPISGHRSVSWYQQTPGQGLQFLFEYFSETQRNKGNFPGRFSGRQFSNSRSEMNVSTLELGDSALYLCASSPRPGLPHEKYFGPGTRLTVT.

This rearrangement joins TRBV5-1 to TRBJ2-3; D gene ambiguous. CDR1 and CDR2 from the germline V gene are SGHRS and YFSETQ. The ends were cut back, 0 bases at V and 1 base at J, with 6 bases in the middle. This CDR3 contains 14 residues. The CDR3: CASSLGSGTDTQYF. CDR3 coding DNA: TGCGCCAGCAGCTTGGGATCGGGCACAGATACGCAGTATTTT.

This chain joins TRBV7-9 and TRBJ1-1; TRBD1 might be the D (6 bases). The CDR3 has 13 residues. Trimming left V 5 bases short and J 3 bases short, with 10 bases between. Germline CDR1 reads SEHNR; CDR2 reads FQNEAQ (reference sequence). The CDR3 coding sequence is TGTGCCAGCAGCGAGACAGGTGACACTGAAGCTTTCTTT. Residues: CASSETGDTEAFF.

In this sample, this clone turned up once. The chain links TRBV7-3 to TRBJ2-1; TRBD1 matches 8 bases. CDR3 length: 14 amino acids. Trimming removed 4 bases from V and 3 bases from J; junction bases left unmatched: 2. CDR1 SGHTA and CDR2 FQGTGA come from the germline V gene. CDR3 sequence reads: CASSYGTGYNEQFF. DNA for the CDR3: TGTGCCAGCAGCTACGGGACAGGCTACAATGAGCAGTTCTTC.

The chain combines TRBV6-5 with TRBJ1-1, with D possibly TRBD1 on 5 matching bases. CDR3 length: 14 amino acids. The V gene's germline CDR1 is MNHEY and CDR2 SVGAGI. Trimming removed 4 bases from V and 0 bases from J, with 9 bases in between. CDR3 residues: CASSLQDMNTEAFF. CDR3 sequence (DNA): TGTGCCAGCAGTTTACAGGATATGAACACTGAAGCTTTCTTT.

This chain joins TRBV9 and TRBJ1-1; D might be TRBD1 (6 bases). Trimming took off 0 bases at V and 6 bases at J, with 9 bases between the two ends. There are 13 residues in the CDR3. CDR1 is SGDLS, CDR2 YYNGEE, per germline. The CDR3 DNA reads as TGTGCCAGCAGCGTAGCACAGGGCGCTGAAGCTTTCTTT. This codes for CASSVAQGAEAFF.

Only one count was recorded for this clone. The J gene is TRBJ2-3, the V gene TRBV13; 7 nucleotides line up with TRBD2. From germline, CDR1 is PRHDT and CDR2 FYEKMQ (reference sequence). This CDR3 has 20 amino acids. Unmatched junction bases numbered 15, after V lost 0 bases and J lost 0 bases. CDR3 nucleotide sequence: TGTGCCAGCAGCTTAGGCCCCCCCGCGGGAGTATTCGGTAGCACAGATACGCAGTATTTT. Protein product: CASSLGPPAGVFGSTDTQYF.

This chain connects TRBV9 to TRBJ1-1; D remains ambiguous. There are 13 residues in the CDR3. Germline values: CDR1 SGDLS, CDR2 YYNGEE. The V gene lost 0 bases and the J gene lost 1 base, with 4 bases spanning the gap. The chain's CDR3 is CASSVAGNTEAFF. CDR3 DNA: TGTGCCAGCAGCGTAGCCGGGAACACTGAAGCTTTCTTT.

This clone was seen just once. This sequence joins TRBV15 and TRBJ2-5, with D tentatively TRBD2 (5 bases). V was pared by 2 bases and J by 5 bases, with 12 bases between. CDR1 LNHNV and CDR2 YYDKDF come from the germline V gene (reference sequence). The length of the CDR3 is 14 residues. In nucleotides, the CDR3 is TGTGCCACCAGCAGATTTGGGGAGTACGAGACCCAGTACTTC. It translates to CATSRFGEYETQYF. The full variable domain, completed using reference TRBV15 and TRBJ2-5, is DAMVIQNPRYQVTQFGKPVTLSCSQTLNHNVMYWYQQKSSQAPKLLFHYYDKDFNNEADTPDNFQSRRPNTSFCFLDIRSPGLGDTAMYLCATSRFGEYETQYFGPGTRLLVL.

V gene TRBV7-2 combines with J gene TRBJ1-2, with D hard to call. V gave up 2 bases and J gave up 6 bases, with 7 bases separating them. Germline loops: CDR1 SGHTA, CDR2 FQGNSA. The CDR3 is 12 residues long. CDR3 in DNA: TGTGCCAGCAGCTTATCGAGGGATGGCTACACCTTC. This encodes CASSLSRDGYTF.

V usage is TRBV7-2 and J usage is TRBJ2-1; 12 bases align to TRBD2. Trimming cost V 4 bases and J 3 bases; bases outside gene matches: 7. Germline V gives CDR1 SGHTA, CDR2 FQGNSA. The CDR3 is 17 amino acids. CDR3 in DNA: TGTGCCAGCAGCTCCTCCCTACTAGCGGGGGGCTACAATGAGCAGTTCTTC. Its protein product is CASSSSLLAGGYNEQFF.

In DNA form, the CDR3 reads TGTGCCAGCAGGAAATTTATGGGGGACAGGGGAGGCGGCTACACCTTC. Translating it yields CASRKFMGDRGGGYTF. The chain has TRBV4-2 and TRBJ1-2; 10 nucleotides match TRBD1. Unmatched junction bases numbered 15, after V lost 6 bases and J lost 8 bases. CDR3 size: 16 residues. Germline V gives CDR1 LGHNA, CDR2 YNFKEQ.

The V and J genes are TRBV7-8 and TRBJ1-1; no definite D call. Deletions cut 5 bases from V and 3 bases from J, with 7 bases between. The CDR3 is 12 amino acids. The germline V gene encodes CDR1 SGHVS and CDR2 FQNEAQ. CDR3 nucleotide sequence: TGTGCCAGCAGCCCGACATACACTGAAGCTTTCTTT. It yields the protein CASSPTYTEAFF. Full variable domain (remainder filled in from reference TRBV7-8 and TRBJ1-1): GAGVSQSPRYKVAKRGQDVALRCDPISGHVSLFWYQQALGQGPEFLTYFQNEAQLDKSGLPSDRFFAERPEGSVSTLKIQRTQQEDSAVYLCASSPTYTEAFFGQGTRLTVV.